The clone carrying this T cell receptor (beta chain) has a count of ten or more. The antigen is undetermined. This entry is derived from a study of T cell repertoires in cytomegalovirus infection. Turning to the study itself: CMV epitopes, recently identified HLA-C-restricted and well-studied HLA-B-restricted, were used. CMV infection and matching HLA type were both indicated by public TCR beta signatures.

The germline CDR1 and CDR2 sequences are SGHTA and FQGNSA. The CDR3 totals 15 residues. The V and J ends lost 2 bases and 5 bases, in that order; junction bases with no gene match: 8. TCRdb re-analysed the reads in MiXCR, keeping a single row per CDR3 protein. The data contain some 940,000 distinct CDR3 sequences, less than 40% of them singletons. Study outcomes and limitations: Identification of carriers of CMV plus the relevant HLA was performed using cumulative public TCR beta family frequency. HLA-C-restricted CMV clonotypes gave the most frequent clonotype in two of eight donors.

This sequence joins TRBV7-2 and TRBJ1-1, with TRBD1 identical over 7 bases. The clonotype was recovered from a human donor in good health (CMV status not recorded). Some clones in this sample may be carry-over from other donors' samples. The sequencing here drew on cultured CD8+ T cells from PBMCs, taken from culture after CMV antigen stimulation. The CDR3 DNA reads as TGTGCCAGCAGCTTAATCGACGAGGGGGCGACTGAAGCTTTCTTT. Translating it yields CASSLIDEGATEAFF.